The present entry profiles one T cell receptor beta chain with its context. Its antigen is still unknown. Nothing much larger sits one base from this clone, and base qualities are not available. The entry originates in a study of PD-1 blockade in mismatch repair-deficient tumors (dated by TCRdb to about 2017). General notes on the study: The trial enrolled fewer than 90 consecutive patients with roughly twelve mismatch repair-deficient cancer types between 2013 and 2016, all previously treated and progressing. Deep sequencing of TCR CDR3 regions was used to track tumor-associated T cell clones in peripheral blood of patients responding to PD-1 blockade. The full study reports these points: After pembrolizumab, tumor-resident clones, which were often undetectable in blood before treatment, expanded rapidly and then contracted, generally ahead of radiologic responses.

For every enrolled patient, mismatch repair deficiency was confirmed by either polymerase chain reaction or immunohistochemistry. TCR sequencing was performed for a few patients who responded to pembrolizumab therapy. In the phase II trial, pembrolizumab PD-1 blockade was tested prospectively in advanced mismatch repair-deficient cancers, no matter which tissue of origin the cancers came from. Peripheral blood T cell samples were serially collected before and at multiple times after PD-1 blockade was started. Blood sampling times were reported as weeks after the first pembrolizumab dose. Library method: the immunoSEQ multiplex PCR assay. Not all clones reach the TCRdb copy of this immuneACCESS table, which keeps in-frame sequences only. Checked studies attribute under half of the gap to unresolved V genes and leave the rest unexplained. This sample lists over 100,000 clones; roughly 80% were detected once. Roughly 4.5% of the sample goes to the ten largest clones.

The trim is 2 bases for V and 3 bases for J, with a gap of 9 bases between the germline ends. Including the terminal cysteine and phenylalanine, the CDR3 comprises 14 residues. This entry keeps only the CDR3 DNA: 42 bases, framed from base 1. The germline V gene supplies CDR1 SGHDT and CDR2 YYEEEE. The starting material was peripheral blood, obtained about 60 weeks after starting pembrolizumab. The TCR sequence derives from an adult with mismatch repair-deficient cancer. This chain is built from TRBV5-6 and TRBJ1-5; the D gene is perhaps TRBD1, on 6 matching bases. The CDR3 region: CASSFRQDNQPQHF. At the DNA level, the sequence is TGTGCCAGCAGCTTTAGACAGGACAATCAGCCCCAGCATTTT.